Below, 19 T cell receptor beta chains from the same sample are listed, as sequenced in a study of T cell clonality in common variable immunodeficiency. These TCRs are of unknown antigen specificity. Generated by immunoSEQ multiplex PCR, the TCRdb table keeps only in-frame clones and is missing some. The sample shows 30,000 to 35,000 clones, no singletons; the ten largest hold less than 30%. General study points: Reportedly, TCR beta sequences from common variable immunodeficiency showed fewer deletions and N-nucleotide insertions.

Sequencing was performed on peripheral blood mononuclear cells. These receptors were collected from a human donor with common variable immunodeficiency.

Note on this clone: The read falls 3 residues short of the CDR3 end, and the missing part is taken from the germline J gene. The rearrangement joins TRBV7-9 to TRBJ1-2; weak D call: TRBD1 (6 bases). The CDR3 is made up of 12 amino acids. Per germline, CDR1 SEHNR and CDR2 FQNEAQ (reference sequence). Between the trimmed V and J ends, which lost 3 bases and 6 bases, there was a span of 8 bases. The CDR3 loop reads CASSFDRNGYTF. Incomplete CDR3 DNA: TGTGCCAGCAGCTTCGACAGGAATGGC.

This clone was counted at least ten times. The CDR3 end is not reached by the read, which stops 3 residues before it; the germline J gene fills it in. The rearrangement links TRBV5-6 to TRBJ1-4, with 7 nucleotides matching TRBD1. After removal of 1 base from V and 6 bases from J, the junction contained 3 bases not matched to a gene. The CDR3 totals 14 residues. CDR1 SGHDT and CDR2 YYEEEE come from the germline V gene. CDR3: CASSLTGVDEKLFF. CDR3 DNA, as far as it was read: TGTGCCAGCAGCTTGACAGGGGTCGATGAAAAA.

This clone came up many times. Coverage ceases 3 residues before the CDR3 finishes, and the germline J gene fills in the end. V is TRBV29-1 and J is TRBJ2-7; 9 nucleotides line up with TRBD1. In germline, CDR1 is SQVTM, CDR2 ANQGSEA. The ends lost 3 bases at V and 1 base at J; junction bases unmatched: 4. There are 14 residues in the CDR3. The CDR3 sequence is CSVDGTGISYEQYF. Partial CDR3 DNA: TGCAGCGTTGATGGGACAGGGATATCCTACGAG.

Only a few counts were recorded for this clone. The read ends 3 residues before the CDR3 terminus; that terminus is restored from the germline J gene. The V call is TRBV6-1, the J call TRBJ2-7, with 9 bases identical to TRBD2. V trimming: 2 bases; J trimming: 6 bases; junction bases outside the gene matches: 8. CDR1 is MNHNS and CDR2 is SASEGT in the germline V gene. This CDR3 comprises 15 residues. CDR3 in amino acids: CASSEQREALLEQYF. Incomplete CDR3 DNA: TGTGCCAGCAGTGAACAGCGGGAGGCCCTCCTCGAG.

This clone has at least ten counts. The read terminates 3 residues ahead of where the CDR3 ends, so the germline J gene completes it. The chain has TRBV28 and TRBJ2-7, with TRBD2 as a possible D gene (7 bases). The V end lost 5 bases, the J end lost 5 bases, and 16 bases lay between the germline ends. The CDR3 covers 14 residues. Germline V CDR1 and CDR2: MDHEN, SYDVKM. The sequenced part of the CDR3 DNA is TGTGCCAGCAGTCCCGCCTGGGGGGGCCACGAG. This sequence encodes CASSPAWGGHE. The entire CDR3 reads CASSPAWGGHEQYF.

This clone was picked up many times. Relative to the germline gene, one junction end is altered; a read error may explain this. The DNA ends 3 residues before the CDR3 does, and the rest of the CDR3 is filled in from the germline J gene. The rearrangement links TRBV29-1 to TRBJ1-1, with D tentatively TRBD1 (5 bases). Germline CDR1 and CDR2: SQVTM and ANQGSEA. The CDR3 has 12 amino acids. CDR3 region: CSPWGLNAEAFF. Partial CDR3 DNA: TGCAGCCCCTGGGGACTGAACGCTGAA.

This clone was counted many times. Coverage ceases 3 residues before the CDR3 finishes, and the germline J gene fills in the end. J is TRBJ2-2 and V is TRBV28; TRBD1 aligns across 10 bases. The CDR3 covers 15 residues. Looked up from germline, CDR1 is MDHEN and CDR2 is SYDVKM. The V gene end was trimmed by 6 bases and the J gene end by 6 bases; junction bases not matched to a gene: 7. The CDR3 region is CASRLSDRGSGELFF. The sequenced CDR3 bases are TGTGCCAGCAGGCTATCGGACAGGGGGTCCGGGGAG.

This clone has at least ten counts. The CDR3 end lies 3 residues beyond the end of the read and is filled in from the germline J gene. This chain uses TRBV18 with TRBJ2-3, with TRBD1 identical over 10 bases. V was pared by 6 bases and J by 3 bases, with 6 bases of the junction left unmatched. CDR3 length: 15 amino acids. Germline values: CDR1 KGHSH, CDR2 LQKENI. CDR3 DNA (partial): TGTGCCAGCTCCCGACAGGGGGCGAAAACAGATACG. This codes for CASSRQGAKTDT. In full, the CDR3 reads CASSRQGAKTDTQYF.

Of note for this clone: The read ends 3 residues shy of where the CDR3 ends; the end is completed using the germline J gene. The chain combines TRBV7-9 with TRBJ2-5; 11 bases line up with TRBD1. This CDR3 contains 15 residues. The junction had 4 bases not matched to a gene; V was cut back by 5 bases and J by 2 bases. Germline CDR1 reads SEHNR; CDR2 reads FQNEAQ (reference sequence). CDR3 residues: CASSAGTGGQETQYF. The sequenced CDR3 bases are TGTGCCAGCAGCGCGGGGACAGGGGGGCAAGAGACC.

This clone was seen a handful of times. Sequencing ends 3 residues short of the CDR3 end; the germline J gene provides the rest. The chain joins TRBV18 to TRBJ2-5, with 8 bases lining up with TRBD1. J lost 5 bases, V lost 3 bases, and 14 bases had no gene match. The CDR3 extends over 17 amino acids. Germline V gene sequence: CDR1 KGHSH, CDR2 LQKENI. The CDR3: CASSPRTGLGFRETQYF. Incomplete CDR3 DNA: TGTGCCAGCTCACCGAGGACAGGGCTCGGGTTTAGGGAGACC.

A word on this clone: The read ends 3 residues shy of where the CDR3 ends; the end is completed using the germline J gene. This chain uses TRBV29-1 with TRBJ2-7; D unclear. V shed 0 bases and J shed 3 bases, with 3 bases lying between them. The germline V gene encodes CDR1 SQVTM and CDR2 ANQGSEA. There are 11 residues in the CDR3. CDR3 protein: CSVEDSYEQYF. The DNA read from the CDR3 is TGCAGCGTTGAAGACAGCTACGAG.

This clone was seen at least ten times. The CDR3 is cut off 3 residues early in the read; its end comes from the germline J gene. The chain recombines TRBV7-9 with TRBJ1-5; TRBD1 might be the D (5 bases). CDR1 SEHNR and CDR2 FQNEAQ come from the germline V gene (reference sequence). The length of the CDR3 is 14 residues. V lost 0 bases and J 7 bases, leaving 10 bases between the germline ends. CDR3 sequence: CASSLAGGGQPQHF. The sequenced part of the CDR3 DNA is TGTGCCAGCAGCTTAGCAGGCGGGGGACAGCCC.

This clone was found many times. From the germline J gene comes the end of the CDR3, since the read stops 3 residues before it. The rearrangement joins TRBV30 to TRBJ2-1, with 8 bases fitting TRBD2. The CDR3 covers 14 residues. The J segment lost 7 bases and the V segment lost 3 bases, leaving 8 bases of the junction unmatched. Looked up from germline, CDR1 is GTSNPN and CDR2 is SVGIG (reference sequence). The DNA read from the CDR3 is TGTGCCTGGAGGAGACTAGCGACGGTAAATGAG. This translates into CAWRRLATVNE. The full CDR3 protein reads CAWRRLATVNEQFF.

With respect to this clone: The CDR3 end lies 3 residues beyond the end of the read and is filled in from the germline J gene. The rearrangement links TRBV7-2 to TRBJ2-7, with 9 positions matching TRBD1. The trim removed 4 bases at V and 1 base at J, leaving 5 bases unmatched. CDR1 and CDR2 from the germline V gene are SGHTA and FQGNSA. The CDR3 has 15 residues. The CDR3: CASSWGQGLSYEQYF. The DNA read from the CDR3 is TGTGCCAGCAGCTGGGGACAGGGCCTGTCCTACGAG.

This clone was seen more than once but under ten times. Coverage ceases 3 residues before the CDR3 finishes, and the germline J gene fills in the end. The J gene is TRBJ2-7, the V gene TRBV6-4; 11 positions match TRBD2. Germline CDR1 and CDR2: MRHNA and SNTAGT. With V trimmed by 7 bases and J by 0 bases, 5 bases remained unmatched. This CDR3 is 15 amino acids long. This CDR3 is CASNGLAGVSYEQYF. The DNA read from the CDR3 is TGTGCCAGCAATGGACTAGCGGGCGTCTCCTACGAG.

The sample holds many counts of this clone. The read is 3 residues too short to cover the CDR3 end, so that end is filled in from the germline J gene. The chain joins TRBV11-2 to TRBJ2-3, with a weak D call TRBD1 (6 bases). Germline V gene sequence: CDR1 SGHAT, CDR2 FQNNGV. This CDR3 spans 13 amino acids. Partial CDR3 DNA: TGTGCCAGCAGCTTATATCAGGGGACCTCG. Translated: CASSLYQGTS. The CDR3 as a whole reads CASSLYQGTSQYF.

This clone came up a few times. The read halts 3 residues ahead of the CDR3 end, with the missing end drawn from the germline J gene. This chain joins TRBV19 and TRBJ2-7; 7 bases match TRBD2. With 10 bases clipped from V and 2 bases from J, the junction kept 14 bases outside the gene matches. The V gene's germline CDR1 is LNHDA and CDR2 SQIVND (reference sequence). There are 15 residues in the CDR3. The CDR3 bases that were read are TGTGCCATTTACTTTGATCGGGGGACTACCTACGAG. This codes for CAIYFDRGTTYE. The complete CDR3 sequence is CAIYFDRGTTYEQYF. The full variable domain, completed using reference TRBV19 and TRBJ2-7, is DGGITQSPKYLFRKEGQNVTLSCEQNLNHDAMYWYRQDPGQGLRLIYYSQIVNDFQKGDIAEGYSVSREKKESFPLTVTSAQKNPTAFYLCAIYFDRGTTYEQYFGPGTRLTVT.

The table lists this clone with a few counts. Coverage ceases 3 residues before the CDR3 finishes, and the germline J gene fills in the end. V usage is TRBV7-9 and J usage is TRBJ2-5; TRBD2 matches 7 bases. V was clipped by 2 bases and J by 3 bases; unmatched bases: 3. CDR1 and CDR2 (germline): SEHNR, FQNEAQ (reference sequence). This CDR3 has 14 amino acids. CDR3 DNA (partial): TGTGCCAGCAGCTTACCCCTAGCGGAAGAGACC. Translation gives CASSLPLAEET. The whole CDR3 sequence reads CASSLPLAEETQYF.

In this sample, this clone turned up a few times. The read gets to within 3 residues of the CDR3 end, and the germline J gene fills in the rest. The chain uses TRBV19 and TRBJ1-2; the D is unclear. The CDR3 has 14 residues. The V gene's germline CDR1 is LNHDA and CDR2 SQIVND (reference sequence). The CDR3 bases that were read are TGTGCCAGTAGTGTTACCGTGGGCCCAGAGGGC. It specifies CASSVTVGPEG. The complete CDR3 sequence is CASSVTVGPEGYTF.